This T cell receptor (beta chain) was captured by sequencing in a study of blood T cell repertoires in COVID-19. Study-wide context: PBMCs, B-cell-depleted T cells, or T cells were the source of the cDNA or gDNA that made up the material.

Germline values: CDR1 SGHDN, CDR2 FVKESK. The CDR3 length is 13 residues. The V and J ends lost 2 bases and 4 bases respectively, with 8 bases between them. Assay used: immunoSEQ multiplex PCR; TCRdb lists only in-frame clones, some missing. This table holds fewer than 95,000 clones, around 80% found once. This chain links TRBV14 with TRBJ1-2; D uncertain. The TCR originated in a human donor in a cohort sampled during active COVID-19. The sequenced sample was peripheral blood. CDR3 in amino acids: CASSQTGIYGYTF. Written as DNA, the CDR3 is TGTGCCAGCAGCCAAACCGGGATCTATGGCTACACCTTC.